This passage covers 29 T cell receptor beta chains from one sample sequenced in a study of identical twins. One entry per CDR3 protein, called by TCRdb with MiXCR from the 5' RACE reads. The table shows some 710,000 distinct CDR3 sequences, with approximately 6.1% occurring only once. Sequenced input: naive T cells sorted from blood. These receptors originate from a man aged 18 to 30 in good health.

V is TRBV19 and J is TRBJ1-2; D remains ambiguous. The CDR3 totals 12 residues. Germline V gene lookup returns CDR1 LNHDA and CDR2 SQIVND (reference sequence). The V end was cut by 4 bases, the J end by 8 bases, with 11 bases between. The CDR3 region has the DNA TGTGCCAGTAGTACCGGGGATACGGGCTACACCTTC. Translated: CASSTGDTGYTF.

The chain is built from TRBV24-1 and TRBJ2-7; no definite D call. The length of the CDR3 is 14 residues. Germline V gene sequence: CDR1 KGHDR, CDR2 SFDVKD. V dropped 4 bases and J dropped 7 bases, with 16 bases sitting between them. This chain's CDR3 is CATSDRPPVSEQYF. In DNA form, the CDR3 reads TGTGCCACCAGTGACAGGCCGCCGGTTTCTGAGCAGTACTTC.

This clonotype was picked up many times. The chain combines TRBV9 with TRBJ1-6; TRBD1 might be the D (5 bases). CDR1 SGDLS and CDR2 YYNGEE come from the germline V gene. Trimming took 4 bases from V and 8 from J, leaving 13 bases between them. The CDR3 has 14 amino acids. CDR3 sequence: CASSHQGADSPLHF. CDR3 DNA sequence: TGTGCCAGCAGCCATCAGGGTGCGGATTCACCCCTCCACTTT.

The chain uses TRBV12-3 or TRBV12-4 and TRBJ2-1, with a possible D match to TRBD2 (5 bases). The V gene lost 7 bases and the J gene lost 0 bases, with 22 bases spanning the gap. The CDR3 loop spans 18 amino acids. The DNA of the CDR3 is TGTGCCAGCACCGTAGGACTCTCTGTTAAAAGCTCCTACAATGAGCAGTTCTTC. Residues: CASTVGLSVKSSYNEQFF.

This clonotype turned up a few times. The rearrangement links TRBV6-1 to TRBJ1-1; 7 nucleotides match TRBD1. The length of the CDR3 is 15 residues. V was pared by 7 bases and J by 5 bases, with 13 bases of the junction left unmatched. Germline loops: CDR1 MNHNS, CDR2 SASEGT. The CDR3 bases are TGTGCCAGCACACCCAGACAGGGAGGGGAGACTGAAGCTTTCTTT. As protein: CASTPRQGGETEAFF.

This clonotype has more than one count but fewer than ten. The chain links TRBV27 to TRBJ1-1; no clear D gene. From germline, CDR1 is MNHEY and CDR2 SMNVEV (reference sequence). The CDR3 runs 13 residues. V lost 8 bases, J lost 5 bases, and 15 bases lay in between. CDR3 region: CASLKRKGTEAFF. CDR3 nucleotides: TGTGCCAGCCTCAAGAGGAAAGGTACTGAAGCTTTCTTT.

This rearrangement joins TRBV19 to TRBJ2-5, with 14 bases aligning to TRBD2. This CDR3 has 16 residues. Germline CDR1 reads LNHDA; CDR2 reads SQIVND (reference sequence). V lost 10 bases, J lost 4 bases, and 11 bases stayed unmatched. CDR3 loop: CATDPNGLAGGETQYF. The CDR3 nucleotides are TGTGCCACCGACCCAAATGGACTAGCGGGAGGAGAGACCCAGTACTTC.

This clonotype was seen more than once but under ten times. V gene TRBV6-2 or TRBV6-3 combines with J gene TRBJ2-1, with 10 bases fitting TRBD1. The length of the CDR3 is 15 residues. V was clipped by 6 bases and J by 6 bases; unmatched bases: 8. The germline gives CDR1 MNHEY, CDR2 SVGEGT. The CDR3 DNA reads TGTGCCAGCAGACCGGGACAGGGGACTTTCAATGAGCAGTTCTTC. It encodes CASRPGQGTFNEQFF.

This clonotype was seen at least ten times. The chain recombines TRBV12-3 or TRBV12-4 with TRBJ2-5; the D gene could be TRBD1 or TRBD2 (6 bases each). There are 13 residues in the CDR3. The V end was cut by 7 bases, the J end by 6 bases, with 15 bases between. The DNA of the CDR3 is TGTGCCAGCAAATCCATAGGGGGGCAGACCCAGTACTTC. It is translated as CASKSIGGQTQYF.

The genes are TRBV30 and TRBJ2-1, with TRBD1 as a possible D gene (6 bases). This CDR3 has 16 amino acids. Trimming took off 0 bases at V and 0 bases at J, with 12 bases between the two ends. CDR1 and CDR2 (germline): GTSNPN, SVGIG (reference sequence). CDR3 coding DNA: TGTGCCTGGAGTGTTGGTCAGGGGAGCTCCTACAATGAGCAGTTCTTC. It translates to CAWSVGQGSSYNEQFF.

This clonotype was recorded at least ten times. The V call is TRBV7-3, the J call TRBJ2-3; TRBD2 aligns across 9 bases. Germline assignment: CDR1 SGHTA and CDR2 FQGTGA. This CDR3 has 14 residues. V lost 5 bases to trimming and J lost 7 bases; unmatched junction nucleotides: 7. In DNA, the CDR3 is TGTGCCAGCAGCCTTAGCGGGAGTGCGAATACGCAGTATTTT. This gives the protein CASSLSGSANTQYF.

This clonotype appeared many times. The CDR3 spells CASSQLDLGKNTEAFF. The CDR3 region has the DNA TGCGCCAGCAGCCAATTGGACTTGGGGAAGAACACTGAAGCTTTCTTT. V usage is TRBV4-1 and J usage is TRBJ1-1; D not resolved. The germline V gene has CDR1 MGHRA and CDR2 YSYEKL. The CDR3 runs 16 residues. V gave up 2 bases and J gave up 1 base, with 14 bases separating them.

This chain uses TRBV27 with TRBJ2-1; the match to TRBD2 covers 9 bases. The CDR3 contains 15 residues. V dropped 5 bases and J dropped 3; count of bases not matched to a gene: 5. CDR1 is MNHEY, CDR2 SMNVEV, per germline (reference sequence). CDR3 in DNA: TGTGCCAGCAGTCAGACTAGCGGCTACTACAATGAGCAGTTCTTC. This codes for CASSQTSGYYNEQFF.

This clonotype came up many times. This rearrangement joins TRBV6-5 to TRBJ2-1; D is undetermined. The germline gives CDR1 MNHEY, CDR2 SVGAGI. The CDR3 is made up of 13 amino acids. The ends were cut back, 0 bases at V and 10 bases at J, with 10 bases in the middle. CDR3 coding DNA: TGTGCCAGCAGTTACTCGGAGCCCCAGGAGCAGTTCTTC. Translating it yields CASSYSEPQEQFF.

CDR3 sequence reads: CASRGQFYEQYV. DNA of the CDR3: TGTGCCAGCAGAGGACAGTTCTACGAGCAGTACGTC. The chain carries TRBV6-1 and TRBJ2-7, with a possible D match to TRBD1 (6 bases). The CDR3 totals 12 residues. Trimming stripped 6 bases from V and 3 bases from J, with 9 bases between. The germline V gene has CDR1 MNHNS and CDR2 SASEGT.

The CDR3 is CASRGQGATTDTQYF. The CDR3 region has the DNA TGTGCCAGCAGGGGACAGGGGGCTACGACAGATACGCAGTATTTT. The V and J genes are TRBV2 and TRBJ2-3, with 12 positions matching TRBD1. The germline gives CDR1 SNHLY, CDR2 FYNNEI. V trimming: 6 bases; J trimming: 3 bases; junction bases outside the gene matches: 4. The CDR3 spans 15 residues.

This clonotype was counted ten times or more. The rearrangement uses TRBV10-3 and TRBJ2-3; 10 bases align to TRBD2. Germline CDR1 reads ENHRY; CDR2 reads SYGVKD. The junction had 7 bases not matched to a gene; V was cut back by 7 bases and J by 6 bases. The CDR3 sequence is 14 residues long. This CDR3 reads CAINSGRGGDTQYF. CDR3 coding DNA: TGTGCCATCAACAGCGGGAGGGGTGGGGATACGCAGTATTTT.

The chain couples TRBV6-5 to TRBJ2-7; no clear D gene. Germline-derived CDR1 and CDR2 are MNHEY and SVGAGI. This CDR3 is built from 11 residues. V dropped 2 bases and J dropped 2 bases, with 1 base sitting between them. The CDR3 loop is CASSYTYEQYV. As DNA, the CDR3 is TGTGCCAGCAGTTACACCTACGAGCAGTACGTC.

At least ten counts were recorded for this clonotype. The chain uses TRBV20-1 and TRBJ2-1; the match to TRBD2 covers 7 bases. CDR1 and CDR2 (germline): DFQATT, SNEGSKA (reference sequence). The CDR3 covers 13 residues. V dropped 6 bases and J dropped 2; count of bases not matched to a gene: 4. CDR3 residues: CSARLAAYNEQFF. The CDR3 DNA is TGCAGTGCCCGACTAGCAGCCTACAATGAGCAGTTCTTC.

The table lists this clonotype with many counts. V is TRBV4-1 and J is TRBJ2-3, with D perhaps matching TRBD2 (6 bases). CDR1 is MGHRA and CDR2 is YSYEKL in the germline V gene. This CDR3 has 16 residues. The V end lost 3 bases, the J end lost 2 bases, and 15 bases lay between the germline ends. For the CDR3, the DNA is TGCGCCAGCAGCCAGGGGAGTGGCGGGAACACAGATACGCAGTATTTT. This codes for CASSQGSGGNTDTQYF.

This clonotype was seen more than once but under ten times. This sequence joins TRBV5-5 and TRBJ2-5; 9 positions match TRBD1. The junction had 13 bases not matched to a gene; V was cut back by 2 bases and J by 5 bases. The CDR3 totals 17 residues. CDR1 is SGHKS and CDR2 is YYEKEE in the germline V gene (reference sequence). CDR3 residues: CASSFGTGGDFGETQYF. CDR3 nucleotide sequence: TGTGCCAGCAGCTTCGGAACAGGGGGCGATTTCGGGGAGACCCAGTACTTC.

This clonotype has a count of ten or more. The chain employs TRBV4-3 and TRBJ2-1; D not resolved. This CDR3 has 14 amino acids. V was clipped by 3 bases and J by 8 bases, with 14 bases between them. Per germline, CDR1 LGHNA and CDR2 YSLEER. In DNA form, the CDR3 reads TGCGCCAGCAGCCAGGAGACTCTGGCCTATGAGCAGTTCTTC. It translates to CASSQETLAYEQFF.

This clonotype was detected ten times or more. V usage is TRBV5-5 and J usage is TRBJ2-2, with 8 bases that match TRBD2. This CDR3 contains 15 residues. The J segment lost 4 bases and the V segment lost 5 bases, leaving 7 bases of the junction unmatched. Germline V CDR1 and CDR2: SGHKS, YYEKEE (reference sequence). CDR3: CASRFSGIFTGELFF. In DNA form, the CDR3 reads TGTGCCAGCAGGTTTAGCGGGATATTCACCGGGGAGCTGTTTTTT.

V gene TRBV3-1 combines with J gene TRBJ2-1; D unclear. The CDR3 totals 16 residues. V dropped 3 bases and J dropped 0 bases, with 12 bases sitting between them. Germline V gives CDR1 LGHDT, CDR2 YNNKEL (reference sequence). CDR3 region: CASSHPKGSSYNEQFF. CDR3 nucleotide sequence: TGTGCCAGCAGCCATCCTAAGGGAAGCTCCTACAATGAGCAGTTCTTC.

The chain combines TRBV20-1 with TRBJ2-4; D is ambiguous. The CDR3 is 13 residues long. CDR1 is DFQATT, CDR2 SNEGSKA, per germline (reference sequence). V was cut by 8 bases and J by 5 bases, with 16 bases left in between. CDR3 nucleotide sequence: TGCAGTCCCCAGTCCGGACGGGAAAACATTCAGTACTTC. Amino acid sequence: CSPQSGRENIQYF.

The table lists this clonotype with many counts. V gene TRBV7-8 combines with J gene TRBJ2-4; TRBD2 agrees at 10 bases. From germline, CDR1 is SGHVS and CDR2 FQNEAQ. The CDR3 is 17 amino acids. Unmatched junction bases numbered 9, after V lost 4 bases and J lost 3 bases. CDR3 in DNA: TGTGCCAGCAGCTCGCCACCGGGACTAGCGCACAAAAACATTCAGTACTTC. It translates to CASSSPPGLAHKNIQYF.

This clonotype was observed a few times. The gene calls are TRBV12-3 or TRBV12-4 and TRBJ1-1; D is perhaps TRBD1 (5 bases). Trimming stripped 6 bases from V and 7 bases from J, with 12 bases between. This CDR3 region has 12 residues. CDR3 protein: CASRGDTDEAFF. The CDR3 coding sequence is TGTGCCAGCAGAGGGGATACGGATGAAGCTTTCTTT.

V is TRBV3-1 and J is TRBJ1-1, with D unresolved. CDR3 size: 13 residues. Germline V gene data show CDR1 as LGHDT and CDR2 as YNNKEL (reference sequence). V was trimmed by 0 bases and J by 7 bases, leaving 9 bases between them. Here the CDR3 reads CASSQEYDLEAFF. Written as DNA, the CDR3 is TGTGCCAGCAGCCAAGAATACGATCTTGAAGCTTTCTTT.

The CDR3 DNA sequence: TGCAGTGCTAGGTCGGGGGGGGACCACGAGCAGTACGTC. Translation: CSARSGGDHEQYV. The J gene is TRBJ2-7, the V gene TRBV20-1; 8 bases agree with TRBD2. CDR3 length equals 13 residues. Looked up from germline, CDR1 is DFQATT and CDR2 is SNEGSKA (reference sequence). Trimming at V came to 3 bases and at J to 5 bases, leaving 6 bases not matched to a gene.